This T cell receptor beta chain came from a study of cytomegalovirus exposure and HLA in healthy donors. PCR used 60 Vbeta primers and 13 Jbeta primers. The assay was immunoSEQ multiplex PCR, and TCRdb's table has in-frame clones only and misses some. Found here are a few hundred thousand clones, 77% of them singletons; the top ten hold around 2.9%. Germline CDR1 and CDR2: WSHSY and SAAADI. V was clipped by 8 bases and J by 4 bases; unmatched bases: 6. The length of the CDR3 is 13 residues. The sample was PBMCs. V is TRBV10-2 and J is TRBJ1-1, with 8 bases matching TRBD1. The origin of this receptor is an older woman in good health and CMV-seropositive. The DNA of the CDR3 is TGCGCCAGCGAGACAGGGGACGGCACTGAAGCTTTCTTT. This translates into CASETGDGTEAFF.